These 29 T cell receptor beta chains came from one sample sequenced in a study of blood T cell repertoires in COVID-19. Sequencing was performed with immunoSEQ multiplex PCR; in TCRdb, only in-frame clones are kept and a portion is missing. The data hold 85,000 to 100,000 clones, with about four fifths observed a single time. Sequenced sample: peripheral blood. The receptors were gathered from a human donor in a cohort sampled during active COVID-19.

Here the CDR3 reads CSAGTSGRYNEQFF. The CDR3 DNA reads as TGCAGCGCAGGGACTAGCGGGAGGTACAATGAGCAGTTCTTC. The chain joins TRBV29-1 to TRBJ2-1, with 15 bases aligning to TRBD2. After removal of 7 bases from V and 4 bases from J, the junction contained 2 bases not matched to a gene. This CDR3 contains 14 residues. Germline V CDR1 and CDR2: SQVTM, ANQGSEA.

This clone was seen a few times. The V call is TRBV6-5, the J call TRBJ2-4; 8 nucleotides line up with TRBD1. The CDR3 runs 14 residues. Trimming at V came to 6 bases and at J to 3 bases, leaving 4 bases not matched to a gene. Germline loops: CDR1 MNHEY, CDR2 SVGAGI. CDR3 residues: CASSRGQVKNIQYF. CDR3 in DNA: TGTGCCAGCAGCAGGGGACAGGTCAAAAACATTCAGTACTTC.

This clone was found a few times. The J gene is TRBJ2-7, the V gene TRBV3-1 (or the pseudogene TRBV3-2), with 9 bases identical to TRBD2. The CDR3 has 12 amino acids. Germline V gives CDR1 LGHDT, CDR2 YNNKEL (reference sequence). V was clipped by 1 base and J by 12 bases; unmatched bases: 4. The CDR3 region has the DNA TGTGCCAGCAGCCAAGTAGCGGGAGCAATGTACTTC. This codes for CASSQVAGAMYF.

V and J are TRBV6-5 and TRBJ2-2; D is unclear. Germline V gene data show CDR1 as MNHEY and CDR2 as SVGAGI. Trimming shortened V by 7 bases and J by 7 bases, and 10 bases separated the two germline ends. CDR3 size: 12 residues. The CDR3 is CASNRINGELFF. CDR3 in DNA: TGTGCCAGCAATAGAATTAACGGGGAGCTGTTTTTT.

Remarks on this clone: This same CDR3 is encoded by further DNA sequences in the sample. This chain connects TRBV5-1 to TRBJ2-3, with 14 nucleotides matching TRBD2. The germline gives CDR1 SGHRS, CDR2 YFSETQ. This CDR3 is 16 amino acids long. With V trimmed by 4 bases and J by 3 bases, 4 bases remained unmatched. For the CDR3, the DNA is TGCGCCAGCAGCACCGGGACTAGCGGGGGAACAGATACGCAGTATTTT. Its protein product is CASSTGTSGGTDTQYF.

The chain joins TRBV28 to TRBJ1-3; TRBD1 matches at 7 bases. This CDR3 contains 14 residues. J was trimmed by 8 bases and V by 6 bases; bases with no gene match: 10. The germline gives CDR1 MDHEN, CDR2 SYDVKM. The CDR3 loop reads CASRGDRDGYTIYF. CDR3 DNA sequence: TGTGCCAGCAGAGGAGACAGGGATGGTTACACCATATATTTT.

On this clone itself: One end of the junction is discordant with germline, which a read error may explain. V is TRBV11-2 and J is TRBJ1-3; D may be TRBD1 (5 bases). The CDR3 covers 14 residues. Germline V gene data show CDR1 as SGHAT and CDR2 as FQNNGV. The CDR3: CASSLDRSGNTIYF. In DNA form, the CDR3 reads TGTGCCAGCAGCCTAGACAGATCTGGAAACACCATATATTTT.

The chain joins TRBV18 to TRBJ2-7; D is ambiguous. V shed 0 bases and J shed 3 bases, with 9 bases lying between them. This CDR3 contains 14 residues. The germline V gene encodes CDR1 KGHSH and CDR2 LQKENI. The CDR3 bases are TGTGCCAGCTCACCACCTACACCTTTCTACGAGCAGTACTTC. Protein: CASSPPTPFYEQYF.

The rearrangement joins TRBV7-8 to TRBJ2-1, with 13 bases fitting TRBD2. The V gene end was trimmed by 5 bases and the J gene end by 1 base; junction bases not matched to a gene: 8. Germline V gene sequence: CDR1 SGHVS, CDR2 FQNEAQ. This CDR3 comprises 18 residues. In nucleotides, the CDR3 is TGTGCCAGCAGCGCACCAGCGGGACTAGCGGGATCCTACAATGAGCAGTTCTTC. This translates into CASSAPAGLAGSYNEQFF.

Notes on this clone: Other DNA sequences from this sample encode an identical CDR3 as well. The V call is TRBV28, the J call TRBJ2-3; 10 bases fit TRBD2. After removal of 3 bases from V and 0 bases from J, the junction contained 3 bases not matched to a gene. The germline CDR1 and CDR2 sequences are MDHEN and SYDVKM. The CDR3 is made up of 16 amino acids. The CDR3 region is CASSFRTSGSTDTQYF. In nucleotides, the CDR3 is TGTGCCAGCAGTTTCAGGACTAGCGGTAGCACAGATACGCAGTATTTT.

The rearrangement uses TRBV5-4 and TRBJ2-5; 7 bases fit TRBD2. Germline CDR1 reads SGHNT; CDR2 reads YYREEE (reference sequence). This CDR3 region has 15 residues. With 4 bases clipped from V and 1 base from J, the junction kept 7 bases outside the gene matches. CDR3 region: CASSVSTGGQETQYF. The DNA for the CDR3 is TGTGCCAGCAGCGTATCGACGGGGGGCCAAGAGACCCAGTACTTC. Drawing the rest from reference TRBV5-4 and TRBJ2-5, the complete variable domain is ETGVTQSPTHLIKTRGQQVTLRCSSQSGHNTVSWYQQALGQGPQFIFQYYREEENGRGNFPPRFSGLQFPNYSSELNVNALELDDSALYLCASSVSTGGQETQYFGPGTRLLVL.

The chain couples TRBV11-3 to TRBJ2-3; 9 bases match TRBD1. CDR1 and CDR2 from the germline V gene are SGHNT and YENEEA. With V trimmed by 8 bases and J by 2 bases, 8 bases remained unmatched. The CDR3 runs 15 residues. The CDR3 DNA follows: TGTGCCAGCGACTACAGGGGGCTAATCACAGATACGCAGTATTTT. Amino acid sequence: CASDYRGLITDTQYF.

The chain recombines TRBV5-1 with TRBJ2-5; the D gene is possibly TRBD2 (6 bases). V shed 3 bases and J shed 5 bases, with 14 bases lying between them. The germline gives CDR1 SGHRS, CDR2 YFSETQ. The CDR3 is made up of 14 amino acids. The CDR3, as DNA: TGCGCCAGCAGCTCTCAACTGGAGGGGGAGACCCAGTACTTC. Protein: CASSSQLEGETQYF.

The V and J genes are TRBV6-5 and TRBJ2-7; perhaps TRBD1 as D (6 bases). Germline CDR1 is MNHEY and CDR2 is SVGAGI. The CDR3 spans 14 residues. V gave up 5 bases and J gave up 6 bases, with 17 bases separating them. The CDR3 nucleotides are TGTGCCAGCAGTAGGGCAGGGGAAGGTGGCGAGCAGTACTTC. Amino acid sequence: CASSRAGEGGEQYF.

This chain links TRBV5-1 with TRBJ1-2; tentative D call: TRBD1 (6 bases). Trimming took 0 bases from V and 3 from J, leaving 12 bases between them. The CDR3 is 15 residues long. CDR1 and CDR2 (germline): SGHRS, YFSETQ. The CDR3 sequence is CASSLGPTGDYGYTF. DNA for the CDR3: TGCGCCAGCAGCTTGGGCCCGACAGGAGACTATGGCTACACCTTC.

The chain is built from TRBV2 and TRBJ1-5; 9 nucleotides agree with TRBD1. Germline CDR1 and CDR2: SNHLY and FYNNEI. The CDR3 has 17 residues. V lost 6 bases and J lost 1; bases outside the gene matches: 10. The chain's CDR3 is CASRGTGGARSNQPQHF. The CDR3 nucleotides read TGTGCCAGCAGAGGAACAGGGGGCGCGAGAAGCAATCAGCCCCAGCATTTT.

J is TRBJ1-1 and V is TRBV28; a weak D match, TRBD1 (6 bases). Germline CDR1 is MDHEN and CDR2 is SYDVKM. The CDR3 spans 14 residues. V gave up 3 bases and J gave up 7 bases, with 15 bases separating them. The CDR3 DNA reads as TGTGCCAGCAGTTTGGCAGGGGTCTCGCGTGAAGCTTTCTTT. Protein: CASSLAGVSREAFF.

The rearrangement links TRBV13 to TRBJ2-2; D gene ambiguous. The V end lost 6 bases, the J end lost 1 base, and 21 bases lay between the germline ends. This CDR3 has 18 amino acids. Germline-derived CDR1 and CDR2 are PRHDT and FYEKMQ (reference sequence). DNA for the CDR3: TGTGCCAGCAGTCGTTCTTTATCACCCTCAGGGAACACCGGGGAGCTGTTTTTT. This codes for CASSRSLSPSGNTGELFF. Together with reference TRBV13 and TRBJ2-2, the CDR3 gives the full variable domain: AAGVIQSPRHLIKEKRETATLKCYPIPRHDTVYWYQQGPGQDPQFLISFYEKMQSDKGSIPDRFSAQQFSDYHSELNMSSLELGDSALYFCASSRSLSPSGNTGELFFGEGSRLTVL.

The CDR3: CASSPGDRKNSPLHF. The DNA of the CDR3 is TGTGCCAGCAGCCCGGGGGACAGGAAAAATTCACCCCTCCACTTT. The gene calls are TRBV11-2 and TRBJ1-6; 8 nucleotides align to TRBD1. The CDR3 runs to 15 residues. The V gene's germline CDR1 is SGHAT and CDR2 FQNNGV. V shed 5 bases, J shed 7 bases, and the junction held 7 bases outside the gene matches.

This chain connects TRBV14 to TRBJ2-1; 11 bases fit TRBD2. Losses at the gene ends were 1 base for V and 5 bases for J; bases not matched to a gene: 7. The CDR3 loop spans 17 amino acids. In germline, CDR1 is SGHDN, CDR2 FVKESK. CDR3 bases: TGTGCCAGCAGCCAAGGAGGTAGCGGGAGGGCCCACAATGAGCAGTTCTTC. As protein: CASSQGGSGRAHNEQFF. Using reference TRBV14 and TRBJ2-1 for the parts outside the CDR3, the full variable domain is EAGVTQFPSHSVIEKGQTVTLRCDPISGHDNLYWYRRVMGKEIKFLLHFVKESKQDESGMPNNRFLAERTGGTYSTLKVQPAELEDSGVYFCASSQGGSGRAHNEQFFGPGTRLTVL.

This rearrangement joins TRBV7-2 to TRBJ1-5; no clear D. Looked up from germline, CDR1 is SGHTA and CDR2 is FQGNSA. Trimming took 5 bases from V and 1 from J, leaving 12 bases between them. The CDR3 totals 15 residues. CDR3 nucleotides: TGTGCCAGCAGCCAACAGCCCCTAAGCAATCAGCCCCAGCATTTT. Protein sequence: CASSQQPLSNQPQHF.

This clone was detected only once. V gene TRBV24-1 combines with J gene TRBJ2-5; possible D gene TRBD1, 6 bases. V was clipped by 4 bases and J by 1 base, with 12 bases between them. The CDR3 sequence is 15 residues long. CDR1 is KGHDR, CDR2 SFDVKD, per germline. DNA for the CDR3: TGTGCCACCAGTGAATCGACAGGTCTCCAAGAGACCCAGTACTTC. Translation: CATSESTGLQETQYF.

V usage is TRBV6-5 and J usage is TRBJ1-5, with D maybe TRBD1 (5 bases). Per germline, CDR1 MNHEY and CDR2 SVGAGI. The CDR3 loop spans 15 amino acids. V shed 5 bases and J shed 2 bases, with 13 bases lying between them. The CDR3 reads CASSPLGGGNQPQHF. The CDR3 DNA reads as TGTGCCAGCAGTCCCCTCGGAGGGGGCAATCAGCCCCAGCATTTT.

The chain combines TRBV6-5 with TRBJ2-7; weak D call: TRBD2 (5 bases). Germline CDR1 MNHEY, CDR2 SVGAGI. Trimming shortened V by 4 bases and J by 1 base, and 14 bases separated the two germline ends. The CDR3 contains 15 residues. The CDR3: CASSSISGKSYEQYF. CDR3 in DNA: TGTGCCAGCAGTTCCATATCCGGGAAATCCTACGAGCAGTACTTC.

The J gene is TRBJ2-7, the V gene TRBV27; D call uncertain. V was cut by 4 bases and J by 6 bases, with 7 bases left in between. CDR3 length: 11 amino acids. The germline CDR1 and CDR2 sequences are MNHEY and SMNVEV (reference sequence). Here the CDR3 DNA reads TGTGCCAGCAGTTCGTATTTCGAGCAGTACTTC. The encoded protein is CASSSYFEQYF.

This clone was counted a single time. The V gene is TRBV24-1, the J gene TRBJ2-1, with 9 positions matching TRBD2. The CDR3 runs 17 residues. Losses at the gene ends were 4 bases for V and 2 bases for J; bases not matched to a gene: 8. Germline loops: CDR1 KGHDR, CDR2 SFDVKD. CDR3 sequence: CATSDQGASGTYNEQFF. As DNA, the CDR3 is TGTGCCACCAGTGACCAAGGTGCTAGCGGGACCTACAATGAGCAGTTCTTC.

This chain joins TRBV7-2 and TRBJ2-1, with 7 bases that match TRBD1. The CDR3 consists of 15 residues. The germline V gene encodes CDR1 SGHTA and CDR2 FQGNSA. With 0 bases clipped from V and 4 bases from J, the junction kept 3 bases outside the gene matches. This CDR3 is CASSLATTGYNEQFF. The CDR3 coding sequence is TGTGCCAGCAGCTTAGCGACGACAGGGTACAATGAGCAGTTCTTC.

The chain couples TRBV7-2 to TRBJ1-6, with D unclear. Germline V lookup: CDR1 SGHTA, CDR2 FQGNSA. The CDR3 is made up of 15 amino acids. Trimming shortened V by 2 bases and J by 7 bases, and 12 bases separated the two germline ends. CDR3: CASSLSGLANSPLHF. The CDR3 DNA reads as TGTGCCAGCAGCTTATCGGGCCTAGCGAATTCACCCCTCCACTTT.

The chain joins TRBV5-5 to TRBJ1-6; TRBD1 matches at 8 bases. Losses at the gene ends were 5 bases for V and 7 bases for J; bases not matched to a gene: 5. The CDR3 consists of 14 residues. The germline V gene has CDR1 SGHKS and CDR2 YYEKEE (reference sequence). CDR3 region: CASSLTGANSPLHF. In DNA, the CDR3 is TGTGCCAGCAGTCTGACAGGGGCGAATTCACCCCTCCACTTT.